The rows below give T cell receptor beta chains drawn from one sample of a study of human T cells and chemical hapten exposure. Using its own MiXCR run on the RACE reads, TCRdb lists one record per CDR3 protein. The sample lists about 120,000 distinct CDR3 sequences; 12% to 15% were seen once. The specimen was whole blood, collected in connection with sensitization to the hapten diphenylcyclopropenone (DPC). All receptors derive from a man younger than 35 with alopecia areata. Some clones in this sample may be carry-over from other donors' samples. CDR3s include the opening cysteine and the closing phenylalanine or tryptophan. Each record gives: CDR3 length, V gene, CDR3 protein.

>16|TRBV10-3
CAIRTGGNQLYNEQFF
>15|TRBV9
CASSVEGNLNTEAFF
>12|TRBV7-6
CASSLEDETQYF
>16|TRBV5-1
CASSLTLPGQSSAQYF
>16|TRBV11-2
CASSIRDRSSGNTIYF
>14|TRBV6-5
CASIGQGTAYGYTF
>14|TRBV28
CASSFNRGYNEQFF
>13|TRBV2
CASAGPSRDTQYF
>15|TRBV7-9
CASSFRSGSGNTIYF
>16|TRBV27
CASRPHSDRGGYEQYF
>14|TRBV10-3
CAIRDSLMNTEAFF
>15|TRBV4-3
CASSQDSSNTGELFF
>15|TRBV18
CASSPGTVGTDTQYF
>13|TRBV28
CASQSPYNSPLHF
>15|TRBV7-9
CASSLGRHFTDTQYF
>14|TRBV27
CASSLPGLTDTQYF
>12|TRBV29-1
CSGRGSTGELFF
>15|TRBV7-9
CASRSGQSMNTEAFF
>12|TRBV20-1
CSARDNPQEQFF
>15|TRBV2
CASSEGMRDGGELFF
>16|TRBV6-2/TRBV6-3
CASSYVSGSFQETQYF
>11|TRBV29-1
CSVDGVYGYTF
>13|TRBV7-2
CASKRGDADTQYF
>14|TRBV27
CASSLLGGRNEQFF
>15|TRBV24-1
CATSDSQKMNTEAFF
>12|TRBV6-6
CASSYSATEAFF
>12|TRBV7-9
CASSRGETEAFF
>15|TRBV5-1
CASSLGSEGNAEAFF
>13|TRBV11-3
CASSLSRLQPQHF
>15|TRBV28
CASSLGGQGNYGYTF
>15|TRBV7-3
CASSLEGGEGNEQFF
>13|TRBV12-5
CASAAGGQETQYF
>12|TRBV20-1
CSASGSRDTQYF
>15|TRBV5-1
CASSLAGRGADTQYF
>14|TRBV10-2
CASRTGGLDTEAFF
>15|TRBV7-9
CASSLALRLHTEAFF
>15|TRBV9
CASSVDAGSTYEQYF
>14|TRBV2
CASRNHKVTDTQYF
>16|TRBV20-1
CSARYAGTGDSQPQHF
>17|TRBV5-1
CASSLEMTGPANYGYTF
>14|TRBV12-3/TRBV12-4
CASRSPGAGYEQYF
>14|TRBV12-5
CASGPKTGVETQYF
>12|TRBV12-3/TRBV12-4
CAGGRGAGELFF
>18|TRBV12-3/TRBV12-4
CASSFVTGSTTGPSPLHF
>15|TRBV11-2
CASSLGNSVNQPQHF
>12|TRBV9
CASSREDNEQYF
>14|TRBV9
CASSVGLLQETQYF
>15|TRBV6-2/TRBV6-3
CASSSKRGDSDEQYF
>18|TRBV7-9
CASSPLQPGLAWAGELFF
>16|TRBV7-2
CASSPVVRGGGNTIYF
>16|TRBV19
CASITNTGTDTGELFF
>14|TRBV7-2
CASSRPYSYNEQFF
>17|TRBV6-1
CASSQGQGSSYNSPLHF